A selection of T cell receptor beta chains follows, all from one sample in a study of molecular identifiers for immune sequencing clone quantification. TCRdb passed the PCR reads through MiXCR, listing each CDR3 protein once. The sample includes approximately 100,000 distinct CDR3 sequences, over 30% of them seen just once. The sequenced sample was naive CD8+ T cells from blood, with Jurkat cell RNA spiked in. All receptors derive from a human donor in good health. Some libraries in this study had Jurkat cell RNA spiked in. CDR3s include the opening cysteine and the closing phenylalanine or tryptophan. D genes are given only for firm matches. Not every row has a clone size; where given, it reads once, few, many or a size class.

v_gene	abundance	len	d_gene	j_gene	CDR3aa	CDR3nt
TRBV2	.	15	.	TRBJ1-1	CASSETARMNTEAFF	TGTGCCAGCAGTGAAACAGCGAGAATGAACACTGAAGCTTTCTTT
TRBV6-2/TRBV6-3	few	18	.	TRBJ1-2	CASSYGQANRNPSYGYTF	TGTGCCAGCAGTTACGGGCAGGCCAACAGAAATCCAAGCTATGGCTACACCTTC
TRBV9	many	15	.	TRBJ1-2	CASSPLDRYYYGYTF	TGTGCCAGCAGCCCCCTGGACCGGTATTACTATGGCTACACCTTC
TRBV9	few	13	.	TRBJ1-5	CASSGIGGQPQHF	TGTGCCAGCAGCGGTATTGGAGGGCAGCCCCAGCATTTT
TRBV5-6	few	14	.	TRBJ1-5	CASSLGPGPQPQHF	TGTGCCAGCAGCTTGGGGCCGGGGCCTCAGCCCCAGCATTTT
TRBV7-9	few	15	.	TRBJ1-5	CASSLQGSSNQPQHF	TGTGCCAGCAGCCTACAGGGTAGTAGCAATCAGCCCCAGCATTTT
TRBV25-1	.	12	.	TRBJ1-1	CVSSERYTEAFF	TGTGTCAGCAGTGAAAGGTACACTGAAGCTTTCTTT
TRBV5-1	.	12	TRBD1	TRBJ2-4	CASTGQGNIQYF	TGCGCCAGCACCGGACAGGGGAACATTCAGTACTTC
TRBV27	few	14	.	TRBJ1-1	CASRLGGLGTEAFF	TGTGCCAGCAGATTAGGGGGGCTGGGGACTGAAGCTTTCTTT
TRBV11-2	few	16	.	TRBJ2-1	CASSPAYLFRPNEQFF	TGTGCCAGCAGCCCAGCGTACCTATTCCGCCCAAATGAGCAGTTCTTC
TRBV29-1	.	14	TRBD1	TRBJ2-2	CSVDGTGNTGELFF	TGCAGCGTTGACGGGACAGGCAACACCGGGGAGCTGTTTTTT
TRBV28	many	16	TRBD2	TRBJ2-3	CASSRLLAGSTDTQYF	TGTGCCAGCAGTCGTTTACTAGCGGGAAGCACAGATACGCAGTATTTT
TRBV9	.	18	TRBD1	TRBJ2-6	CASSGPGQARSGANDLTF	TGTGCCAGCAGCGGTCCGGGACAGGCCCGCTCTGGGGCCAACGACCTGACTTTC
TRBV28	once	15	TRBD2	TRBJ2-7	CASSPGPAGFYEQYF	TGTGCCAGCAGTCCCGGACCAGCGGGATTTTACGAGCAGTACTTC
TRBV13	.	16	.	TRBJ2-3	CASSPPWGRRVDTQYF	TGTGCCAGCAGCCCCCCGTGGGGGCGACGCGTTGATACGCAGTATTTT
TRBV4-2	few	16	.	TRBJ2-1	CASSQEMRYGGNEQFF	TGTGCCAGCAGCCAAGAGATGAGGTACGGGGGCAATGAGCAGTTCTTC
TRBV28	many	14	.	TRBJ2-7	CASSSYRVASEQYF	TGTGCCAGCAGTTCGTACAGGGTGGCTTCCGAGCAGTACTTC
TRBV4-1	.	16	.	TRBJ2-1	CASSQEADRSYNEQFF	TGCGCCAGCAGCCAAGAAGCGGACCGCTCCTACAATGAGCAGTTCTTC
TRBV18	once	13	.	TRBJ2-7	CASSPSRSYEQYF	TGTGCCAGCTCACCGTCAAGATCCTACGAGCAGTACTTC
TRBV28	few	17	TRBD1	TRBJ2-7	CASSFPLPGQQSYEQYF	TGTGCCAGCAGTTTTCCACTCCCGGGACAGCAATCCTACGAGCAGTACTTC
TRBV5-3	.	13	.	TRBJ2-5	CAGSLPEQETQYF	TGTGCCGGCAGCTTGCCCGAACAAGAGACCCAGTACTTC
TRBV7-6	.	15	.	TRBJ2-7	CASSPRPREGYEQYF	TGTGCCAGCAGCCCAAGACCCAGGGAAGGCTACGAGCAGTACTTC
TRBV3-1	few	13	.	TRBJ2-7	CASSPGVFYEQYF	TGTGCCAGCAGCCCGGGGGTTTTCTACGAGCAGTACTTC
TRBV15	few	16	TRBD1	TRBJ2-3	CATSRDLGQGTDTQYF	TGTGCCACCAGCAGAGATTTAGGACAGGGGACAGATACGCAGTATTTT
TRBV28	many	17	TRBD1	TRBJ2-3	CASSPRDRRYSTDTQYF	TGTGCCAGCAGCCCAAGGGACAGGCGATATAGCACAGATACGCAGTATTTT
TRBV7-2	.	14	.	TRBJ1-2	CASSFIEDWYGYTF	TGTGCCAGCAGCTTCATCGAAGACTGGTATGGCTACACCTTC
TRBV5-1	few	13	.	TRBJ2-7	CASSLAASYEQYF	TGCGCCAGCAGCTTGGCCGCCAGTTACGAGCAGTACTTC
TRBV28	.	18	.	TRBJ2-5	CASSSKWDTTFYQGTQYF	TGTGCCAGCAGTTCCAAATGGGACACGACTTTCTACCAGGGGACCCAGTACTTC
TRBV20-1	.	14	.	TRBJ1-6	CSASIGSDNSPPHF	TGCAGTGCTAGTATTGGTTCCGATAATTCACCCCCCCACTTT
TRBV6-2/TRBV6-3	.	13	.	TRBJ1-5	CASRDASNQPQHF	TGTGCCAGCAGGGACGCTAGTAATCAGCCCCAGCATTTT
TRBV4-3	few	16	TRBD1	TRBJ2-3	CASSQGPGQGTDTQYF	TGCGCCAGCAGCCAGGGACCGGGACAGGGAACAGATACGCAGTATTTT
TRBV7-9	.	17	TRBD1	TRBJ1-1	CASSSGGPGGENTEAFF	TGTGCCAGCAGCTCGGGGGGGCCAGGGGGCGAAAACACTGAAGCTTTCTTT
TRBV9	few	18	.	TRBJ2-7	CASSVRAQDSTVSYEQYF	TGTGCCAGCAGCGTCCGCGCCCAGGATAGTACAGTCTCCTACGAGCAGTACTTC
TRBV27	.	12	.	TRBJ1-1	CASIGGRGEVFF	TGTGCCAGCATCGGGGGGAGGGGGGAAGTTTTCTTT
TRBV14	.	16	.	TRBJ2-1	CASSPTLGLRGNEQFF	TGTGCCAGCAGCCCCACGCTGGGACTCCGGGGCAATGAGCAGTTCTTC
TRBV11-2	few	18	TRBD2	TRBJ2-1	CASSPGPSSGRWYNEQFF	TGTGCCAGCAGTCCCGGACCCTCTAGCGGGAGGTGGTACAATGAGCAGTTCTTC
TRBV20-1	.	13	TRBD2	TRBJ2-5	CSAGTSGTGTQYF	TGCAGTGCAGGGACTAGCGGAACAGGGACCCAGTACTTC
TRBV5-5	few	13	.	TRBJ2-2	CASSLWGPGELFF	TGTGCCAGCAGCTTGTGGGGTCCCGGGGAGCTGTTTTTT
TRBV6-2/TRBV6-3	many	16	.	TRBJ1-5	CASSLLGVFVDQPQHF	TGTGCCAGCAGCCTCCTGGGGGTTTTCGTCGATCAGCCCCAGCATTTT
TRBV5-4	many	15	.	TRBJ1-4	CASSPGISTNEKLFF	TGTGCCAGCAGCCCGGGAATCTCAACTAATGAAAAACTGTTTTTT
TRBV5-3	.	17	.	TRBJ2-3	CASSLRRQGGGTDTQYF	TGTGCCAGCAGCTTGCGGCGTCAAGGAGGAGGCACAGATACGCAGTATTTT
TRBV4-3	few	15	.	TRBJ1-5	CASSQDRGTGQPQHF	TGCGCCAGCAGCCAAGATAGGGGGACGGGTCAGCCCCAGCATTTT